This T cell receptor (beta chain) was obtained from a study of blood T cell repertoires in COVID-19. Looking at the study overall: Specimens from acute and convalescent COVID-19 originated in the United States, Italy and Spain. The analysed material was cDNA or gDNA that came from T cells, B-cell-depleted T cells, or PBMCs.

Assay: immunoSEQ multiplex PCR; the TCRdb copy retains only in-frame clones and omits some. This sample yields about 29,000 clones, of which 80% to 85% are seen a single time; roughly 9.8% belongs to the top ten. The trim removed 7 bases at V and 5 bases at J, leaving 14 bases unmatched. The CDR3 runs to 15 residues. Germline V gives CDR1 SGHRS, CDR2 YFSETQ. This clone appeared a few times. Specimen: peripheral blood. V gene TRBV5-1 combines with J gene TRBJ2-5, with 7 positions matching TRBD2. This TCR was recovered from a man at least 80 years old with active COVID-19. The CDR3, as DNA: TGCGCCAGCGGCCCCACCCGGGGGGTGGTGGAGACCCAGTACTTC. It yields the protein CASGPTRGVVETQYF.